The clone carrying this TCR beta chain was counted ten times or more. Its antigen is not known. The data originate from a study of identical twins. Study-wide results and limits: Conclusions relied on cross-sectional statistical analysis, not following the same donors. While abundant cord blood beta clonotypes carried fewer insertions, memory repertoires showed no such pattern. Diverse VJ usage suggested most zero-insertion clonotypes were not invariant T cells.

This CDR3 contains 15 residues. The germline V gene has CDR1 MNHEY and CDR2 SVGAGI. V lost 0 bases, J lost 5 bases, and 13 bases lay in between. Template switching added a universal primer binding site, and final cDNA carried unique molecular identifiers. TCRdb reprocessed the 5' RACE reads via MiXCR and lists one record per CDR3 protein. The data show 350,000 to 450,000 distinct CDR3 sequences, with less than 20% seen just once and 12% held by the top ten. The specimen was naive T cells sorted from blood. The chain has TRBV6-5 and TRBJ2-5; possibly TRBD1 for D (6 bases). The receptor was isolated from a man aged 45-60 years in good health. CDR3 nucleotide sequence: TGTGCCAGCAGTTACTCTGGTGCAGGGGATGAGACCCAGTACTTC. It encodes CASSYSGAGDETQYF.